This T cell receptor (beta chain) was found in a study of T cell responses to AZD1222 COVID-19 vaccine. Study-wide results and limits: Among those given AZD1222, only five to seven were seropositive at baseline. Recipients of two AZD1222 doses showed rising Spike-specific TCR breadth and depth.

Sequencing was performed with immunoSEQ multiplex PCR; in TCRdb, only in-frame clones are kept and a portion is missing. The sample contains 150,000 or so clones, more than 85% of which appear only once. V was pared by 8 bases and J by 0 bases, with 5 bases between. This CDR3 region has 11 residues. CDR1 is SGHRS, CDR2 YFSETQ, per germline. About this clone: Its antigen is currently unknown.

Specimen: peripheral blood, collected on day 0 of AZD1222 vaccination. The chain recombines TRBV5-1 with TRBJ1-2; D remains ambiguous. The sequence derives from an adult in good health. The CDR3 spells CASGANYGYTF. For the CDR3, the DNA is TGCGCCAGTGGAGCTAACTATGGCTACACCTTC.